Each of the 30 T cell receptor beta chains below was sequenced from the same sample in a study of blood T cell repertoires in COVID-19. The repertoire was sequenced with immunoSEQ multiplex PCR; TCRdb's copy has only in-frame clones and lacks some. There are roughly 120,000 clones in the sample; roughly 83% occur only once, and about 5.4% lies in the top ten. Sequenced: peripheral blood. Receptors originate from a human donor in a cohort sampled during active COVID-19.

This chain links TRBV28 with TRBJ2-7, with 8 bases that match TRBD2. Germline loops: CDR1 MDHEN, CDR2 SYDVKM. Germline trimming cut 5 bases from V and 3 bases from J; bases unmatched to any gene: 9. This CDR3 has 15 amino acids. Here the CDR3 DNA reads TGTGCCAGCAGTGACTCTAGCGGGTCTGGCTACGAGCAGTACTTC. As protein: CASSDSSGSGYEQYF.

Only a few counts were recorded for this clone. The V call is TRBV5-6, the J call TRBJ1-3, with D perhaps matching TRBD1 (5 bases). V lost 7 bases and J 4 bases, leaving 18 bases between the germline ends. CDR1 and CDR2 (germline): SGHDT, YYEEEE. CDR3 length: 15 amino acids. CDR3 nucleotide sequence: TGTGCCAGCTCGAGCGGGACGTTCTCAGGAAACACCATATATTTT. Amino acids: CASSSGTFSGNTIYF.

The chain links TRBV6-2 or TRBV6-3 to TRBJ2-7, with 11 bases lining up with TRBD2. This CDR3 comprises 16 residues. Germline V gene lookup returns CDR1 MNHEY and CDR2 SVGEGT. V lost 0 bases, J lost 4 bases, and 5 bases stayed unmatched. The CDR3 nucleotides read TGTGCCAGCAGTTACTCGCCCGGGACTAGCGGATACGAGCAGTACTTC. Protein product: CASSYSPGTSGYEQYF.

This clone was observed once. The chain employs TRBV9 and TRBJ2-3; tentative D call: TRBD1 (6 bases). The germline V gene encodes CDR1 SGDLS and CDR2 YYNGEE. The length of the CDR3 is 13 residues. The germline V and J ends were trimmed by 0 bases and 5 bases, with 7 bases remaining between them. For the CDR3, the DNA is TGTGCCAGCAGCGTAGCACAGGGAGATACGCAGTATTTT. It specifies CASSVAQGDTQYF.

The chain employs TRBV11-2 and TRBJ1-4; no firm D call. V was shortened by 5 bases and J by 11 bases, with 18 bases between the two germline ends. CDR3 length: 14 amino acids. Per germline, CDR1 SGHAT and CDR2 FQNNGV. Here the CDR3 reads CASSPTILFDKLFF. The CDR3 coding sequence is TGTGCCAGCAGCCCTACGATATTGTTTGATAAACTGTTTTTT.

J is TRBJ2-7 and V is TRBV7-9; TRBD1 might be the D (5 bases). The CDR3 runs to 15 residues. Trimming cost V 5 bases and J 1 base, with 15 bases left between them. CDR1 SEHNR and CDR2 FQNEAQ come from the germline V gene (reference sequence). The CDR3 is CASSPTGPRSYEQYF. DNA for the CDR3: TGTGCCAGCAGCCCCACAGGTCCAAGGTCCTACGAGCAGTACTTC.

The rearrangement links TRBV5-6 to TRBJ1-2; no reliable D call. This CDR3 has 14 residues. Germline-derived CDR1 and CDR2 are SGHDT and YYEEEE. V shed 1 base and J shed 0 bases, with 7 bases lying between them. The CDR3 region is CASSLREANYGYTF. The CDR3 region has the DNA TGTGCCAGCAGCTTGCGAGAAGCTAACTATGGCTACACCTTC.

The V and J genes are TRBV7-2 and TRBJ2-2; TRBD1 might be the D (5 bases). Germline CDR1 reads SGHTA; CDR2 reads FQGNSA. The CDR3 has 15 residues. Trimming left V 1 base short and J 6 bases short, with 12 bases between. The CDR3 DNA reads TGTGCCAGCAGCTTAGGGACACCCAGAGCCGGGGAGCTGTTTTTT. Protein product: CASSLGTPRAGELFF.

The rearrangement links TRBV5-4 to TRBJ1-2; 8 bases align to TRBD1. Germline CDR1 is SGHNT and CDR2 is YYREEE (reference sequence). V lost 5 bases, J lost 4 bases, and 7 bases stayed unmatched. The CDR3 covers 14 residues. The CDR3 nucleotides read TGTGCCAGCAGTCCGGACAGGGTACTCTATGGCTACACCTTC. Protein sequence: CASSPDRVLYGYTF.

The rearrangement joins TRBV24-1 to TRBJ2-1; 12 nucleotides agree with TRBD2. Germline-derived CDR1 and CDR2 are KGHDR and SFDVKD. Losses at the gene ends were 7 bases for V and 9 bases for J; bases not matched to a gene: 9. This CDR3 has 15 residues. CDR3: CATSSTSGRKPEQFF. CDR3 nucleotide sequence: TGTGCCACCAGCTCGACTAGCGGGAGAAAACCTGAGCAGTTCTTC.

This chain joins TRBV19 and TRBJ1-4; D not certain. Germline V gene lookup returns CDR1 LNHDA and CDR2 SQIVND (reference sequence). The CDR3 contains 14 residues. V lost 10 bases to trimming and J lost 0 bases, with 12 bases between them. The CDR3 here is CATGGIATNEKLFF. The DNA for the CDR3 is TGTGCCACTGGAGGTATTGCAACTAATGAAAAACTGTTTTTT. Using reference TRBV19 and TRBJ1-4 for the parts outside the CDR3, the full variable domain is DGGITQSPKYLFRKEGQNVTLSCEQNLNHDAMYWYRQDPGQGLRLIYYSQIVNDFQKGDIAEGYSVSREKKESFPLTVTSAQKNPTAFYLCATGGIATNEKLFFGSGTQLSVL.

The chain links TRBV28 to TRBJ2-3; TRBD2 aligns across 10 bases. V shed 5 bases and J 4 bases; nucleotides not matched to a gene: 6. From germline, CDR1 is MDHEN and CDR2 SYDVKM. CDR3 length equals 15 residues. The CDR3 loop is CASSLAGDGADTQYF. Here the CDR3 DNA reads TGTGCCAGCAGTCTAGCGGGAGATGGGGCAGATACGCAGTATTTT.

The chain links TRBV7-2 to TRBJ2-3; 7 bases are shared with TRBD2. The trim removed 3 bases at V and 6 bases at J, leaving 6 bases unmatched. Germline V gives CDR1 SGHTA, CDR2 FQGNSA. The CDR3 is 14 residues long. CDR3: CASSFRAGRDTQYF. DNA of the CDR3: TGTGCCAGCAGCTTCCGGGCCGGGAGGGATACGCAGTATTTT.

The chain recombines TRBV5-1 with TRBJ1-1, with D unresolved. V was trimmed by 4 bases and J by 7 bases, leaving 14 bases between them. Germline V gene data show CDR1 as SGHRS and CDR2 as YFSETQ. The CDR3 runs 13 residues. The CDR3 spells CASSHGGILEAFF. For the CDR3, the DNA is TGCGCCAGCAGCCACGGAGGGATCCTTGAAGCTTTCTTT.

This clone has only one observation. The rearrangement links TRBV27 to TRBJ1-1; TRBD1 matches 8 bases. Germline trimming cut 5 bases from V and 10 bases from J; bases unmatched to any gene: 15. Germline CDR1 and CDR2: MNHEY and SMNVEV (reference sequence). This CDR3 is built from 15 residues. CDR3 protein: CASSEFRTGFRIAFF. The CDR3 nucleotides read TGTGCCAGCAGTGAATTTAGGACAGGGTTTAGGATAGCTTTCTTT.

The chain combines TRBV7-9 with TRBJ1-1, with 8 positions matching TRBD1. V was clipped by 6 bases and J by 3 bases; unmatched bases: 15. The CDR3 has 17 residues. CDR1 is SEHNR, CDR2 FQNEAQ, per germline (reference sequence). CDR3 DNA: TGTGCCAGCAGGACGGCAGGGGGCGTGGGGCGGGACACTGAAGCTTTCTTT. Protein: CASRTAGGVGRDTEAFF.

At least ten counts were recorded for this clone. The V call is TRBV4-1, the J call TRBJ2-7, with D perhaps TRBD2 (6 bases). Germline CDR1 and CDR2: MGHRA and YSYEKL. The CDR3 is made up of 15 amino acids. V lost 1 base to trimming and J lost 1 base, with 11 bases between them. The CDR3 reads CASSQGEADSYEQYF. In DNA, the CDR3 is TGCGCCAGCAGCCAAGGGGAGGCGGATTCCTACGAGCAGTACTTC.

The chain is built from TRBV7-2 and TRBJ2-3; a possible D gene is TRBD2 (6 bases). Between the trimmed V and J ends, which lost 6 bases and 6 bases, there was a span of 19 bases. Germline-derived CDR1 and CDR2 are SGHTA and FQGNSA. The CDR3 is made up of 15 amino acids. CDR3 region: CASSRNTGGPDTQYF. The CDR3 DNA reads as TGTGCCAGCAGTCGGAATACCGGAGGGCCGGATACGCAGTATTTT.

The CDR3 sequence is CASSPRTGGVDIQYF. The CDR3 nucleotides read TGTGCCAGCAGTCCCCGGACAGGGGGAGTGGACATTCAGTACTTC. J is TRBJ2-4 and V is TRBV25-1; 10 bases are a match to TRBD1. The CDR3 spans 15 residues. Per the germline V gene, CDR1 is MGHDK and CDR2 is SYGVNS. The V segment lost 5 bases and the J segment 8 bases; nucleotides outside the gene matches: 9.

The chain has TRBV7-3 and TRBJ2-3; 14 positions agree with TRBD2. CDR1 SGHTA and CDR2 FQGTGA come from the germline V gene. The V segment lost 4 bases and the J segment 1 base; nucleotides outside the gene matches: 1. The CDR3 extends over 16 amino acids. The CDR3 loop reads CASSSGLAGGTDTQYF. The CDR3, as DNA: TGTGCCAGCAGCTCGGGACTAGCGGGAGGCACAGATACGCAGTATTTT.

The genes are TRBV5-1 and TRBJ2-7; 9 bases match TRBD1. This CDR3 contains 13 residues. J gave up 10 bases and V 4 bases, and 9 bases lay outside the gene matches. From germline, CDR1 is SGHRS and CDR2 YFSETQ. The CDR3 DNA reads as TGCGCCAGCAGCCAGGACAGGGGAACGGATCAGTACTTC. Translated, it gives CASSQDRGTDQYF.

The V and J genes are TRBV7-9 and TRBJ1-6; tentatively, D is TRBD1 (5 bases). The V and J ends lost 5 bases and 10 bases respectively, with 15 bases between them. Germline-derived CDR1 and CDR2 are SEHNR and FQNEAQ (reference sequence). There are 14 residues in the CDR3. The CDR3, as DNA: TGTGCCAGCAGCCGTCTGGGGGGAACCTCACCCCTCCACTTT. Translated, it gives CASSRLGGTSPLHF.

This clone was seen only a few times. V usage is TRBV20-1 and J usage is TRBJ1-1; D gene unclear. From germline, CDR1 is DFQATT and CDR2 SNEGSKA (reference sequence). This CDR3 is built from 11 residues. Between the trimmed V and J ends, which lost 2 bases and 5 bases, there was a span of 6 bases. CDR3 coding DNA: TGCAGTGCTAGATCGGGTACTGAAGCTTTCTTT. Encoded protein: CSARSGTEAFF.

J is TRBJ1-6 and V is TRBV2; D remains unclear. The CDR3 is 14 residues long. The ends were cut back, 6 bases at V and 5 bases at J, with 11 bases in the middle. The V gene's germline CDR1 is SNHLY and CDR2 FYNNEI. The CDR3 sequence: CASRVGSNNSPLHF. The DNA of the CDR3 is TGTGCCAGCAGGGTAGGGAGCAATAATTCACCCCTCCACTTT.

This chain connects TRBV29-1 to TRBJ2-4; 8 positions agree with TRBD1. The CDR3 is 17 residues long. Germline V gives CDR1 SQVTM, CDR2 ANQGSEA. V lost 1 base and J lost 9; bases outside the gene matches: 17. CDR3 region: CSVEVWLGQGSPGIQYF. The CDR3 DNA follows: TGCAGCGTTGAAGTCTGGTTAGGACAGGGAAGTCCTGGCATTCAGTACTTC.

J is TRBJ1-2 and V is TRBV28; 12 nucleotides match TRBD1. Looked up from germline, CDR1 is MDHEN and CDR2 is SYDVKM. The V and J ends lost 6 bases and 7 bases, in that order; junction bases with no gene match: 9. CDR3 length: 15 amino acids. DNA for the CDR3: TGTGCCAGCAGACCCTCCGGGACAGGGGGCGTTGGCTACACCTTC. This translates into CASRPSGTGGVGYTF.

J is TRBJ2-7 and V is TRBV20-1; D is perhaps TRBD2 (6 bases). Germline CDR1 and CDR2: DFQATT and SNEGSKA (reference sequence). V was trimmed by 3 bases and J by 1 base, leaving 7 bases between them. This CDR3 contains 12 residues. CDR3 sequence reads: CSASGGSYEQYF. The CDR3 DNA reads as TGCAGTGCTAGTGGAGGGTCCTACGAGCAGTACTTC.

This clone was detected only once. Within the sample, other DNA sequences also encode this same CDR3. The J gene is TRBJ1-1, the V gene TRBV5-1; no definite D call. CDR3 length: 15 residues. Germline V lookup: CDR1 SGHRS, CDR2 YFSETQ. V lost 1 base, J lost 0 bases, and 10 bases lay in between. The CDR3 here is CASSLLPGVNTEAFF. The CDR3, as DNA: TGCGCCAGCAGCTTGTTGCCCGGGGTGAACACTGAAGCTTTCTTT. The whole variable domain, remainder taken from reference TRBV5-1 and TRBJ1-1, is KAGVTQTPRYLIKTRGQQVTLSCSPISGHRSVSWYQQTPGQGLQFLFEYFSETQRNKGNFPGRFSGRQFSNSRSEMNVSTLELGDSALYLCASSLLPGVNTEAFFGQGTRLTVV.

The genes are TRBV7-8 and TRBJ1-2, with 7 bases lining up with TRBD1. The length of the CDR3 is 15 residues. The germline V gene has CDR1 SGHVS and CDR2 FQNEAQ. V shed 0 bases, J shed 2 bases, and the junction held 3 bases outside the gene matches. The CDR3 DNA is TGTGCCAGCAGCTTAGCGGGACAGTCAAACTATGGCTACACCTTC. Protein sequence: CASSLAGQSNYGYTF.

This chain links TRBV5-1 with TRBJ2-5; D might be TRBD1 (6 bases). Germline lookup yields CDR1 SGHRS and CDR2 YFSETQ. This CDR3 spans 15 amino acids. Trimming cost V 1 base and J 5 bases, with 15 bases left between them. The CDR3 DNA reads TGCGCCAGCAGCTTGAGGCGGCAGGGACATGAGACCCAGTACTTC. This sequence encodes CASSLRRQGHETQYF.